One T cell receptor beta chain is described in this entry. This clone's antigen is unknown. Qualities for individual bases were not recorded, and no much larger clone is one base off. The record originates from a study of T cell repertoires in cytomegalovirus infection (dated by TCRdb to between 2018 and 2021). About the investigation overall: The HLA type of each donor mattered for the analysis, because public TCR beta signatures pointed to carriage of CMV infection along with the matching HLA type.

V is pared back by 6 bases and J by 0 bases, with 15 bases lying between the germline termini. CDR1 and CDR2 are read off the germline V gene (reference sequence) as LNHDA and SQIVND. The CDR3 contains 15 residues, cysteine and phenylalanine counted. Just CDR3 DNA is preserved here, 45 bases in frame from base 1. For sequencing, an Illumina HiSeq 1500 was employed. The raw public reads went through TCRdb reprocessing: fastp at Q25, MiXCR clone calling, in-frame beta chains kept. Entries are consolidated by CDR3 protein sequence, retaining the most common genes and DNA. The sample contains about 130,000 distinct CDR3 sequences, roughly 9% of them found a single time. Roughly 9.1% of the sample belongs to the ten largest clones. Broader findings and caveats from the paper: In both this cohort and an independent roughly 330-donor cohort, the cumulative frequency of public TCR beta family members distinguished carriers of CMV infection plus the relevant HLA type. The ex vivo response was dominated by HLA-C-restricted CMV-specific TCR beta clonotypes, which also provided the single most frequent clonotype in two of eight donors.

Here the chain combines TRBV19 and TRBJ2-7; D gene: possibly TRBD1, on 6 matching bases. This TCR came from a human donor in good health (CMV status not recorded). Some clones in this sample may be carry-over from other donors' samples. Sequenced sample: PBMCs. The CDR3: CASSSRDIRSYEQYF. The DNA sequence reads TGTGCCAGTAGCAGCCGGGACATCCGCTCCTACGAGCAGTACTTC.